This T cell receptor beta chain was retrieved from a study of cytomegalovirus exposure and HLA in healthy donors. Looking at the study overall: Genetic ancestry analysis placed approximately 79% of the 398 donors that were genotyped in the Caucasian-associated cluster. Study-wide points: A later analysis reportedly identified an Asian-associated ancestry cluster as carrying fewer N-insertions than the roughly 700-donor mean. A later analysis linked a missense DCLRE1C variant to TCR beta V- and J-gene trimming.

V lost 0 bases to trimming and J lost 5 bases; unmatched junction nucleotides: 4. CDR1 is MNHEY, CDR2 SMNVEV, per germline (reference sequence). The CDR3 is 14 amino acids. PCR involved 60 Vbeta and 13 Jbeta primers. Clones were sequenced by immunoSEQ multiplex PCR, and TCRdb holds only the in-frame ones, with some missing. The sample holds roughly 110,000 clones; about 64% are singletons and the top ten take 2.5% to 3%. As regards this clone: Its cognate antigen is unknown.

The chain joins TRBV27 to TRBJ2-7, with 7 positions matching TRBD2. The source is a female donor in good health and CMV-seronegative. The specimen was PBMCs. The DNA for the CDR3 is TGTGCCAGCAGTTTATCCGGGAGGAGCGACGAGCAGTACTTC. Amino acids: CASSLSGRSDEQYF.